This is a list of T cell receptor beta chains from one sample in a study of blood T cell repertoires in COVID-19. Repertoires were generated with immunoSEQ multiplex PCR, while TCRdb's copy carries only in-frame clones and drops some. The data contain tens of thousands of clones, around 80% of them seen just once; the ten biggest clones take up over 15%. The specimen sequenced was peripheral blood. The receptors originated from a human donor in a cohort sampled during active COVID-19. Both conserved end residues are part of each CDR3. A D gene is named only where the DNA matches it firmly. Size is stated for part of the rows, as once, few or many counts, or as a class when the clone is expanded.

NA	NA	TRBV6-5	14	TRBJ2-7	CASSSPGPPYEQYF	TGTGCCAGCAGTTCCCCAGGTCCCCCCTACGAGCAGTACTTC
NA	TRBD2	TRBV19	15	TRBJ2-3	CASRQTSGSTDTQYF	TGTGCCAGTAGACAGACTAGCGGGAGTACAGATACGCAGTATTTT
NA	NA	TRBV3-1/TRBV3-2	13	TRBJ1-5	CASSQVENQPQHF	TGTGCCAGCAGCCAAGTGGAGAATCAGCCCCAGCATTTT
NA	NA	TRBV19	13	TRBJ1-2	CASSPGGSGGYTF	TGTGCCAGTAGCCCCGGGGGGAGCGGTGGCTACACCTTC
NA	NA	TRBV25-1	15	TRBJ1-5	CASAAAGARGQPQHF	TGTGCCAGCGCCGCGGCGGGAGCCAGGGGACAGCCCCAGCATTTT
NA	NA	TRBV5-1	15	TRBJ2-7	CASSPGSGPSYEQYF	TGCGCCAGCAGCCCGGGGAGCGGACCCTCCTACGAGCAGTACTTC
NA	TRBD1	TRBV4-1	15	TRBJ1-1	CASSQDTGGVTEAFF	TGCGCCAGCAGCCAAGATACAGGGGGCGTCACTGAAGCTTTCTTT
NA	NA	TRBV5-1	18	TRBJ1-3	CASRMGHLNSYSGNTIYF	TGCGCCAGCAGAATGGGACACCTCAACTCATACTCTGGAAACACCATATATTTT
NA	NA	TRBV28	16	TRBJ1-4	CASSSSSGATNEKLFF	TGTGCCAGCAGTTCATCGTCAGGGGCAACTAATGAAAAACTGTTTTTT
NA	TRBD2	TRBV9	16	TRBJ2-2	CASTRWTSGNTGELFF	TGTGCCAGCACCCGATGGACTAGCGGCAACACCGGGGAGCTGTTTTTT
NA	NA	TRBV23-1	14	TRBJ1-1	CASSQLRGNTEAFF	TGCGCCAGCAGTCAATTAAGGGGAAACACTGAAGCTTTCTTT
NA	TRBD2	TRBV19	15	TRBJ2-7	CASKGTSGIDYEQYF	TGTGCCAGTAAGGGGACTAGCGGAATTGATTACGAGCAGTACTTC
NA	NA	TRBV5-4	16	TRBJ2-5	CASSRPRRGDEETQYF	TGTGCCAGCAGCCGCCCCCGCAGGGGAGATGAAGAGACCCAGTACTTC
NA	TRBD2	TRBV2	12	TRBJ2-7	CASEPSGSTKYF	TGTGCCAGCGAACCTAGCGGGAGTACCAAGTACTTC
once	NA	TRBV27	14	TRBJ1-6	CASSLRRENSPLHF	TGTGCCAGCAGTCTAAGGAGGGAGAATTCACCCCTCCACTTT
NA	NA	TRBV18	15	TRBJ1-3	CASSLPPSSGNTIYF	TGTGCCAGCTCACTCCCCCCGAGCTCTGGAAACACCATATATTTT
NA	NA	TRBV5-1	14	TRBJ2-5	CASSLQQGQETQYF	TGCGCCAGCAGCTTACAGCAGGGGCAAGAGACCCAGTACTTC
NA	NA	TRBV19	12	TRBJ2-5	CASSRLGETQYF	TGTGCCAGTAGCAGACTAGGGGAGACCCAGTACTTC
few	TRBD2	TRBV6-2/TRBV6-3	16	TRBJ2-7	CASSPRGSGSVYEQYF	TGTGCCAGCAGTCCCCGGGGTAGCGGGAGTGTCTACGAGCAGTACTTC
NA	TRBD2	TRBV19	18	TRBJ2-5	CASSPQGLAATRQETQYF	TGTGCCAGTAGTCCGCAGGGACTAGCGGCTACCCGGCAAGAGACCCAGTACTTC
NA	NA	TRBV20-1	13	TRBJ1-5	CSASYRGNQPQHF	TGCAGTGCTAGTTACAGGGGCAATCAGCCCCAGCATTTT
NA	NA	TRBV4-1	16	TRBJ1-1	CASSQGFGQLNTEAFF	TGCGCCAGCAGCCAAGGGTTCGGACAGTTGAACACTGAAGCTTTCTTT
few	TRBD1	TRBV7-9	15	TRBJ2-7	CASRILTGGSYEQYF	TGTGCCAGCAGAATTCTGACAGGGGGAAGCTACGAGCAGTACTTC
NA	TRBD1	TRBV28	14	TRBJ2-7	CASSSPGQHYEQYF	TGTGCCAGCAGTTCCCCGGGACAGCACTACGAGCAGTACTTC
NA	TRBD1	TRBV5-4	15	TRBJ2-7	CASSLAGQGSYEQYF	TGTGCCAGCAGCTTGGCAGGACAGGGCTCCTACGAGCAGTACTTC
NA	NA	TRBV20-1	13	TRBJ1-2	CSASTGGEYGYTF	TGCAGTGCTAGTACGGGGGGCGAATATGGCTACACCTTC
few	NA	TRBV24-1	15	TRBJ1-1	CATSDPGTDAGEAFF	TGTGCCACCAGTGACCCTGGCACAGACGCAGGCGAAGCTTTCTTT
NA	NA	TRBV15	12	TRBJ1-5	CATSRLREPQHF	TGTGCCACCAGCAGACTCCGGGAGCCCCAGCATTTT
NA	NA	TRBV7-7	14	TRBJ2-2	CASSLSGSGGELFF	TGTGCCAGCAGCTTATCGGGGTCCGGCGGGGAGCTGTTTTTT
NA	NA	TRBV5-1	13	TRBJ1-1	CASSPTGLTEAFF	TGCGCCAGCTCGCCAACAGGGCTTACTGAAGCTTTCTTT
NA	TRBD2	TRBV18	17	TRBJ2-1	CASSPQSLAGGLGEQFF	TGTGCCAGCTCACCACAATCCTTAGCGGGAGGGTTGGGTGAGCAGTTCTTC
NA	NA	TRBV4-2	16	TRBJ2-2	CASSPRPEIFPGELFF	TGTGCCAGCAGCCCCCGTCCCGAGATTTTCCCCGGGGAGCTGTTTTTT
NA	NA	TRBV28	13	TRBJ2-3	CASYSGSTDTQYF	TGTGCCAGCTATAGCGGAAGCACAGATACGCAGTATTTT
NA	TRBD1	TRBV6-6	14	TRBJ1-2	CASSPPGQGYGYTF	TGTGCCAGCAGTCCTCCGGGACAGGGTTATGGCTACACCTTC
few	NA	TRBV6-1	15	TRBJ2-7	CASSEVILLPYEQYF	TGTGCCAGCAGTGAAGTGATACTCCTCCCGTACGAGCAGTACTTC
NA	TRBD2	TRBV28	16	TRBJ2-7	CASSPPGGQREDFRYF	TGTGCCAGCAGTCCCCCGGGAGGGCAGCGTGAGGATTTTAGGTACTTC
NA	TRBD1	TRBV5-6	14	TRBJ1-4	CASSRDRVEEKLFF	TGTGCCAGCAGCCGGGACAGGGTAGAAGAAAAACTGTTTTTT
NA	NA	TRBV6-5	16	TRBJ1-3	CASSSSTGPSGNTIYF	NA
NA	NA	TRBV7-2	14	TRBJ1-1	CASSPQVRNTEAFF	TGTGCCAGCAGCCCCCAGGTCAGGAACACTGAAGCTTTCTTT
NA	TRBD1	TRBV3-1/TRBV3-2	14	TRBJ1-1	CASQKTGGGTEAFF	TGTGCCAGCCAGAAGACAGGGGGCGGCACTGAAGCTTTCTTT
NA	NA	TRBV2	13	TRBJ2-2	CASSEWRSGELFF	TGTGCCAGCAGTGAATGGAGGTCCGGGGAGCTGTTTTTT